The 19 T cell receptor beta chains in this list originate from one sample, sequenced in a study of tumor-infiltrating lymphocytes in primary liver carcinoma. The authors made TCR beta cDNA from roughly 480 ng total RNA with a constant-region primer. Libraries of TCR beta came from three nested multiplex PCR rounds with slightly modified ARM-PCR. It was with TRBV1-TRBV30 forward primers and a C-beta reverse primer that the first two PCR rounds were run, at 10 to 11 cycles each. TCRdb recomputed calls from the multiplex PCR reads with MiXCR, one row per CDR3 protein. The sample carries 150,000 to 200,000 distinct CDR3 sequences, approximately 80% recorded once. Co-extraction yielded RNA and DNA from about 20-30 mg of unsorted bulk tissue. The sequencing sample was made of tumor tissue from primary liver carcinoma. The receptor source for this set is a man aged 35-49 years with primary liver carcinoma and hepatitis B virus infection.

Concerning this clonotype itself: The junction departs from the called germline gene at one end, perhaps through a read error. The chain employs TRBV29-1 and TRBJ1-1, with D perhaps TRBD1 (5 bases). CDR1 is SQVTM and CDR2 is ANQGSEA in the germline V gene. The CDR3 extends over 13 amino acids. The CDR3 here is CSVEGRGNIEVFF. Here the CDR3 DNA reads TGCAGCGTCGAAGGGCGGGGGAACATTGAAGTTTTCTTT.

The gene calls are TRBV11-3 and TRBJ2-7, with a possible D match to TRBD2 (6 bases). Germline V CDR1 and CDR2: SGHNT, YENEEA. V was cut by 4 bases and J by 13 bases, with 17 bases left in between. The CDR3 length is 12 residues. CDR3: CASSSQWGDQYF. CDR3 in DNA: TGTGCCAGCAGCTCACAATGGGGGGACCAATACTTC.

This clonotype appeared a few times. The germline gene is not matched at one end of the junction; a read error may be the cause. The chain joins TRBV4-3 to TRBJ2-1, with no clear D. The CDR3 sequence is 14 residues long. Germline V gene sequence: CDR1 LGHNA, CDR2 YSLEER. CDR3 DNA: TGCACCAGCAGCCAAGAGTCGCAACACAATGAGCAGTTCTTC. It codes for CTSSQESQHNEQFF.

This clonotype has at least ten counts. A much larger clone lies a single base off, so this may be a read error. The chain joins TRBV29-1 to TRBJ2-1; unclear D gene. The CDR3 consists of 12 residues. Looked up from germline, CDR1 is SQVTM and CDR2 is ANQGSEA. Trimming cost V 5 bases and J 9 bases, with 14 bases left between them. This CDR3 reads CSVRIAMGEQFF. For the CDR3, the DNA is TGCAGCGTTCGTATCGCTATGGGTGAGCAGTTCTTC.

Comments on this clonotype: Mismatch with germline at one junction end may stem from a read error. The V gene is TRBV29-1, the J gene TRBJ2-1, with D perhaps TRBD2 (5 bases). This CDR3 comprises 12 residues. CDR1 is SQVTM and CDR2 is ANQGSEA in the germline V gene. The CDR3 DNA reads TGCTGCGTCGCTCTTATTAGAGGGAGAGAGTTCTTC. It translates to CCVALIRGREFF.

V is TRBV20-1 and J is TRBJ2-7, with D possibly called TRBD1 or TRBD2 (5 bases each). V lost 6 bases to trimming and J lost 1 base, with 10 bases between them. CDR1 and CDR2 from the germline V gene are DFQATT and SNEGSKA (reference sequence). The CDR3 is 12 residues long. CDR3 loop: CSARDDSYEQYF. The DNA for the CDR3 is TGCAGTGCCCGGGACGATTCCTACGAGCAGTACTTC.

Comments on this clonotype: This may come from a read error, since a much larger clone is one base off. The chain has TRBV7-9 and TRBJ2-2, with D perhaps given as TRBD1 or TRBD2 (5 bases each). Germline values: CDR1 SEHNR, CDR2 FQNEAQ (reference sequence). The length of the CDR3 is 14 residues. CDR3: CASSLADNTGEQFF. The CDR3 DNA is TGTGCCAGCAGCTTAGCGGACAACACCGGGGAGCAGTTTTTT.

The V call is TRBV5-4, the J call TRBJ2-1; TRBD1 aligns across 10 bases. The CDR3 is 16 amino acids. The V gene's germline CDR1 is SGHNT and CDR2 YYREEE (reference sequence). Germline trimming cut 9 bases from V and 1 base from J; bases unmatched to any gene: 10. The chain's CDR3 is CANNFDRGLSYNEQFF. CDR3 bases: TGTGCCAACAACTTCGACAGGGGGCTTTCCTACAATGAGCAGTTCTTC.

As for this clonotype: Without the conserved terminal phenylalanine or tryptophan, this CDR3 likely stems from a read error. This chain joins TRBV5-5 and TRBJ2-3; D unclear. This CDR3 has 14 residues. Germline-derived CDR1 and CDR2 are SGHKS and YYEKEE (reference sequence). Trimming removed 4 bases from V and 6 bases from J, with 15 bases in between. CDR3 nucleotide sequence: TGTGCCAGCAGCCAGGCACAGAATCTCGATACGCAGTATTCT. This sequence encodes CASSQAQNLDTQYS.

As to this clonotype: Compared with germline, one end of the junction differs, possibly owing to a read error. The rearrangement joins TRBV6-1 to TRBJ2-7, with D uncertain. Germline CDR1 reads MNHNS; CDR2 reads SASEGT. The CDR3 has 15 residues. The CDR3 coding sequence is TGTGCCCGCAGCCTGTGGACGACCGTCTCCTACGAGCAGTACTTC. Translating gives CARSLWTTVSYEQYF.

As for this clonotype: The junction differs from germline at one of its ends, possibly a read error. The CDR3 coding sequence is TGCAGCTTAGCAGGGCTTGGGGCCAACGTTCTGAGTTTC. It is translated as CSLAGLGANVLSF. This chain joins TRBV29-1 and TRBJ2-6, with D tentatively TRBD1 (5 bases). Germline CDR1 and CDR2: SQVTM and ANQGSEA. This CDR3 contains 13 residues.

A remark on this clonotype: A much larger clone is a single base away; this may be a read error. V and J are TRBV24-1 and TRBJ2-7; D is undetermined. Germline lookup yields CDR1 KGHDR and CDR2 SFDVKD. The CDR3 is 13 residues long. The CDR3 loop reads CATSDTTSYVQYF. The DNA for the CDR3 is TGTGCCACCAGTGATACGACGTCCTACGTGCAGTACTTC.

Turning to this clonotype: Mismatch with germline at one junction end may stem from a read error. The genes are TRBV24-1 and TRBJ2-1; 8 bases map to TRBD1. CDR1 KGHDR and CDR2 SFDVKD come from the germline V gene. This CDR3 comprises 14 residues. CDR3 sequence (DNA): TGTGCCACCAATGATCCAGGGGGCCACAATGAGCAGTTCTTC. It codes for CATNDPGGHNEQFF.

To note about this clonotype: A read error may produce the germline difference seen at one junction end. V usage is TRBV4-3 and J usage is TRBJ2-7; D may be TRBD2 (6 bases). This CDR3 has 15 residues. Germline assignment: CDR1 LGHNA and CDR2 YSLEER. Written as DNA, the CDR3 is TGCGCCAGCAGCCCCGATCGAGTGGGAGGCTACGAGCAATACTTC. Its translation: CASSPDRVGGYEQYF.

This clonotype was seen at least ten times. The gene calls are TRBV30 and TRBJ1-1, with a weak D call TRBD1 (5 bases). The V gene lost 0 bases and the J gene lost 5 bases, with 10 bases spanning the gap. CDR3 size: 13 residues. Germline CDR1 GTSNPN, CDR2 SVGIG (reference sequence). As DNA, the CDR3 is TGTGCCTGGAGTGTAGGGGTCGGAACTGAAGCTTTCTTT. It specifies CAWSVGVGTEAFF.

Concerning this clonotype: A junction boundary mismatches the germline segment, possibly from a read error. This chain uses TRBV29-1 with TRBJ1-1, with D possibly matching TRBD1 (5 bases). The CDR3 covers 15 residues. Germline values: CDR1 SQVTM, CDR2 ANQGSEA. The CDR3 reads CSVAPGWGMSTEAFF. CDR3 sequence (DNA): TGCAGCGTTGCCCCAGGGTGGGGGATGAGCACTGAGGCTTTCTTT. The variable domain in full, completed from reference TRBV29-1 and TRBJ1-1, reads SAVISQKPSRDICQRGTSLTIQCQVDSQVTMMFWYRQQPGQSLTLIATANQGSEATYESGFVIDKFPISRPNLTFSTLTVSNMSPEDSSIYLCSVAPGWGMSTEAFFGQGTRLTVV.

For this clonotype: One end of the junction varies from germline; a read error may be responsible. The genes are TRBV6-6 and TRBJ1-1; maybe TRBD1 (6 bases). The CDR3 totals 14 residues. Germline V gene data show CDR1 as MNHNY and CDR2 as SVGAGI (reference sequence). The CDR3 reads CASQTTGMKTETFF. The CDR3 region has the DNA TGTGCCAGTCAAACCACAGGGATGAAGACTGAAACTTTCTTT.

About this clonotype itself: The final CDR3 position lacks the conserved phenylalanine or tryptophan, pointing to a likely read error. Because the CDR3's place on the DNA is in doubt, the DNA is left out and the CDR3 is given as listed by TCRdb. The chain is built from TRBV11-2 and TRBJ2-6. CDR1 and CDR2 from the germline V gene are SGHAT and FQNNGV. The CDR3 sequence runs 15 residues, both termini included. The CDR3 protein is CATQRPRSGANVLTI.

Remarks on this clonotype: Being one base from a much bigger clone, this may be a read error. The chain employs TRBV28 and TRBJ2-4; D remains ambiguous. Trimming removed 5 bases from V and 8 bases from J, with 16 bases in between. Germline lookup yields CDR1 MDHEN and CDR2 SYDVKM. The CDR3 runs 14 residues. This CDR3 is CASSLSVGMDIQYF. CDR3 DNA: TGTGCCAGCAGTCTCTCAGTGGGCATGGACATTCAGTACTTC.